This TCR beta chain was profiled in a study of blood T cells in healthy people across ages. Overall study results and limits: Reliance upon unsorted PBMCs precluded definitive naive versus antigen-experienced comparison. Any changes in expanded clonotypes were possibly confounded, as donor CMV status remained unknown.

Caucasian, healthy and from Russia, the donors were aged between about 6 and 90. A remark on this clonotype: Its antigen is still unknown.

Together with a sample-barcoded 5' primer, a J-beta primer mix was included in a second PCR lasting roughly 6 to 12 cycles. MiXCR was run by TCRdb on the 5' RACE reads, yielding one entry per CDR3 protein. The sample shows 1 million or so distinct CDR3 sequences, 45% of them seen only once. V dropped 6 bases and J dropped 1 base, with 12 bases sitting between them. The CDR3 loop spans 15 amino acids. In germline, CDR1 is MNHNS, CDR2 SASEGT. The specimen sequenced was blood. V usage is TRBV6-1 and J usage is TRBJ1-4, with D perhaps TRBD1 (5 bases). The origin of this receptor is a woman aged 55-69 years in good health. Here the CDR3 reads CASSAGAGTNEKLFF. Here the CDR3 DNA reads TGTGCCAGCAGCGCTGGGGCGGGAACTAATGAAAAACTGTTTTTT.